These 9 T cell receptor beta chains came from one sample sequenced in a study of blood T cell repertoires in COVID-19. TCRdb's copy holds only in-frame clones and misses some; the assay was immunoSEQ multiplex PCR. The profile shows some 190,000 clones, around 85% of them singletons. What was sequenced was peripheral blood. These receptors all stem from a man aged 60 to 69 with acute or convalescent COVID-19.

The chain joins TRBV4-3 to TRBJ2-1; a possible D gene is TRBD2 (7 bases). Trimming cost V 1 base and J 11 bases, with 24 bases left between them. This CDR3 region has 17 residues. Germline-derived CDR1 and CDR2 are LGHNA and YSLEER. The CDR3 coding sequence is TGCGCCAGCAGCCAAGTGGATGGCGGAGGGGGGGGAATGAAGCAGTTCTTC. The encoded protein is CASSQVDGGGGGMKQFF.

The J gene is TRBJ2-5, the V gene TRBV28; 8 bases agree with TRBD1. V dropped 10 bases and J dropped 2; count of bases not matched to a gene: 9. CDR1 is MDHEN, CDR2 SYDVKM, per germline. The CDR3 runs to 14 residues. The CDR3 DNA reads TGTGCCACCGGGGACAGGACCCCTCAAGAGACCCAGTACTTC. It codes for CATGDRTPQETQYF.

The genes are TRBV14 and TRBJ1-6; no clear D. The CDR3 loop spans 14 amino acids. Trimming took 0 bases from V and 7 from J, leaving 7 bases between them. Germline V gives CDR1 SGHDN, CDR2 FVKESK. CDR3 coding DNA: TGTGCCAGCAGCCAAGAAACGGGAAATTCACCCCTCCACTTT. As protein: CASSQETGNSPLHF.

The V call is TRBV18, the J call TRBJ1-4, with 7 bases matching TRBD1. This CDR3 has 14 amino acids. V dropped 4 bases and J dropped 7; count of bases not matched to a gene: 6. Germline V gene data show CDR1 as KGHSH and CDR2 as LQKENI. This CDR3 reads CASSQGAESEKLFF. The CDR3 DNA follows: TGTGCCAGCTCACAGGGGGCTGAGAGTGAAAAACTGTTTTTT. The complete variable domain, with remaining parts taken from reference TRBV18 and TRBJ1-4, reads NAGVMQNPRHLVRRRGQEARLRCSPMKGHSHVYWYRQLPEEGLKFMVYLQKENIIDESGMPKERFSAEFPKEGPSILRIQQVVRGDSAAYFCASSQGAESEKLFFGSGTQLSVL.

In DNA, the CDR3 is TGTGCCAGCAGTTTATCGAGCAGGGTCGGGTTTGATGGCTACACCTTC. Translated, it gives CASSLSSRVGFDGYTF. The rearrangement uses TRBV27 and TRBJ1-2; D possibly corresponds to TRBD1 (5 bases). This CDR3 has 16 residues. The germline V gene has CDR1 MNHEY and CDR2 SMNVEV (reference sequence). The V end was cut by 0 bases, the J end by 6 bases, with 17 bases between.

The gene calls are TRBV7-2 and TRBJ2-7; 7 positions agree with TRBD2. Germline V gives CDR1 SGHTA, CDR2 FQGNSA. The CDR3 is made up of 15 amino acids. The trim removed 1 base at V and 2 bases at J, leaving 5 bases unmatched. The CDR3 loop reads CASSLVPGGPYEQYF. CDR3 in DNA: TGTGCCAGCAGCTTAGTACCGGGAGGACCCTACGAGCAGTACTTC.

The chain carries TRBV24-1 and TRBJ2-7; 8 bases are shared with TRBD1. The V and J ends lost 3 bases and 6 bases, in that order; junction bases with no gene match: 9. Germline V gene data show CDR1 as KGHDR and CDR2 as SFDVKD. The CDR3 loop spans 15 amino acids. The CDR3 bases are TGTGCCACCAGTGATGCCAGGACAGGGTCAGCCGAGCAGTACTTC. It translates to CATSDARTGSAEQYF.

The chain links TRBV6-1 to TRBJ1-1, with unresolved D. Germline V gene data show CDR1 as MNHNS and CDR2 as SASEGT. With 1 base removed from V and 4 bases from J, the gap between germline ends came to 4 bases. The CDR3 sequence is 12 residues long. The CDR3 protein is CASSEVSTEAFF. Written as DNA, the CDR3 is TGTGCCAGCAGTGAAGTCAGCACTGAAGCTTTCTTT.

The chain couples TRBV6-5 to TRBJ1-3; 8 nucleotides match TRBD1. This CDR3 comprises 15 residues. CDR1 is MNHEY, CDR2 SVGAGI, per germline. J was trimmed by 0 bases and V by 4 bases; bases with no gene match: 2. Here the CDR3 DNA reads TGTGCCAGCAGTTTGGGACAGGCCTCTGGAAACACCATATATTTT. Translated, it gives CASSLGQASGNTIYF.